A selection of T cell receptor beta chains follows, all from one sample in a study of blood T cell repertoires in COVID-19. Sequencing used immunoSEQ multiplex PCR; TCRdb keeps in-frame clones, though not all of them. Of approximately 220,000 clones listed, over 75% are singletons. Sequenced sample: PBMCs or T cells enriched from blood (not recorded which). The receptors were sampled from a woman between 40 and 55 years old with acute COVID-19. The CDR3 runs from the conserved cysteine through the conserved F or W. A D gene is named only where the DNA matches it firmly. Only part of the rows carry a size: once, few, many, or a class if the clone is expanded.

v_gene,d_gene,j_gene,abundance,CDR3aa,CDR3nt
TRBV27,NA,TRBJ1-2,NA,CASSKSWGDGYGYTF,TGTGCCAGCAGTAAGTCATGGGGGGACGGCTATGGCTACACCTTC
TRBV14,NA,TRBJ2-2,NA,CASSQGLTGELFF,TGTGCCAGCAGCCAAGGACTCACCGGGGAGCTGTTTTTT
TRBV19,TRBD1,TRBJ1-1,NA,CASSKGQGGTEAFF,TGTGCCAGTAGTAAGGGACAGGGGGGCACTGAAGCTTTCTTT
TRBV7-2,NA,TRBJ2-1,NA,CASSVRGTNEQFF,TGTGCCAGCAGCGTGCGGGGTACAAATGAGCAGTTCTTC
TRBV25-1,NA,TRBJ1-2,NA,CASSGGSQGRGGYTF,TGTGCCAGCAGTGGGGGATCTCAGGGGCGCGGAGGCTACACCTTC
TRBV5-1,NA,TRBJ2-3,NA,CASSPPGLRNLSTQYF,TGCGCCAGCAGCCCGCCGGGACTCCGAAACTTAAGTACGCAGTATTTT
TRBV19,TRBD1,TRBJ2-5,NA,CASSIWDREARKETQYF,TGTGCCAGTAGTATCTGGGACAGGGAAGCCCGAAAAGAGACCCAGTACTTC
TRBV6-1,NA,TRBJ2-4,once,CASSGKGQYHAKNIQYF,TGTGCCAGCAGTGGCAAAGGACAGTATCACGCCAAAAACATTCAGTACTTC
TRBV2,TRBD1,TRBJ2-3,NA,CARGDRAKDTQYF,TGTGCCAGGGGGGACAGAGCTAAGGATACGCAGTATTTT
TRBV2,TRBD1,TRBJ2-1,NA,CASRTGGFGRYNEQFF,TGTGCCAGCAGGACAGGGGGCTTCGGTAGGTACAATGAGCAGTTCTTC
TRBV6-1,NA,TRBJ2-3,NA,CASSELSTDTQYF,TGTGCCAGCAGTGAACTTAGCACAGATACGCAGTATTTT
TRBV6-5,NA,TRBJ2-7,NA,CASSRGRVYEQYF,TGTGCCAGCAGCAGGGGACGGGTCTACGAGCAGTACTTC
TRBV27,TRBD1,TRBJ1-1,NA,CASSLMTGKNTEAFF,TGTGCCAGCAGTTTGATGACAGGGAAGAACACTGAAGCTTTCTTT
TRBV10-3,TRBD2,TRBJ2-5,NA,CATSVRTSGVQETQYF,TGTGCCACCTCCGTGAGGACTAGCGGGGTCCAAGAGACCCAGTACTTC
TRBV12-3/TRBV12-4,NA,TRBJ1-1,NA,CASSSPEGTEAFF,TGTGCCAGCAGCTCACCCGAGGGAACTGAAGCTTTCTTT
TRBV19,NA,TRBJ1-2,NA,CASRETGRDGYTF,TGTGCCAGTAGAGAGACAGGAAGGGATGGCTACACCTTC
TRBV6-5,NA,TRBJ1-2,NA,CASRLTGYDYGYTF,TGTGCCAGCAGACTAACAGGGTACGACTATGGCTACACCTTC
TRBV2,TRBD2,TRBJ2-1,few,CASSGISGDYNEQFF,TGTGCCAGCAGTGGGATTAGCGGGGATTACAATGAGCAGTTCTTC
TRBV5-1,TRBD1,TRBJ1-4,NA,CASSSTPTGGNEKLFF,TGCGCCAGCAGTTCGACCCCGACAGGGGGAAATGAAAAACTGTTTTTT
TRBV5-8,TRBD2,TRBJ2-2,NA,CASSLGASGMAGELFF,TGTGCCAGCAGCTTGGGGGCTAGCGGGATGGCCGGGGAGCTGTTTTTT
TRBV19,TRBD1,TRBJ2-5,NA,CASSTGTGGRETQYF,TGTGCCAGTAGTACAGGGACAGGGGGCCGAGAGACCCAGTACTTC
TRBV14,TRBD1,TRBJ1-2,NA,CASSQELQGVEHTF,TGTGCCAGCAGCCAAGAGCTCCAGGGGGTAGAGCACACCTTC
TRBV7-3,TRBD1,TRBJ2-7,NA,CASSLGRQGSEQYF,TGTGCCAGCAGCTTAGGGCGACAGGGAAGCGAGCAGTACTTC
TRBV18,NA,TRBJ1-1,once,CASSPGPNAFF,TGTGCCAGCTCACCGGGGCCTAACGCTTTCTTT
TRBV27,TRBD1,TRBJ1-2,NA,CASSSSQGVGYTF,TGTGCCAGCAGTTCATCACAGGGGGTTGGCTACACCTTC
TRBV6-5,TRBD2,TRBJ2-3,NA,CASSYGTSGGATQYF,TGTGCCAGCAGTTACGGGACTAGCGGGGGGGCGACGCAGTATTTT
TRBV7-3,NA,TRBJ1-1,NA,CASSAPGNTEAFF,TGTGCCAGCAGCGCTCCAGGGAACACTGAAGCTTTCTTT
TRBV7-9,TRBD1,TRBJ1-1,NA,CASSLPGQLLPEAFF,TGTGCCAGCAGCTTACCGGGACAGCTGCTCCCTGAAGCTTTCTTT
TRBV30,NA,TRBJ2-5,NA,CACEVRETQYF,TGTGCCTGCGAGGTCCGGGAGACCCAGTACTTC
TRBV29-1,NA,TRBJ2-6,NA,CSVARDIDSGANVLTF,TGCAGCGTTGCCCGGGACATAGACTCTGGGGCCAACGTCCTGACTTTC
TRBV19,TRBD1,TRBJ1-2,NA,CASSLTGGNYGYTF,TGTGCCAGTAGTCTGACAGGGGGCAACTATGGCTACACCTTC
TRBV19,NA,TRBJ1-1,NA,CASNWGLTEAFF,TGTGCCAGTAACTGGGGGCTCACTGAAGCTTTCTTT
TRBV5-1,NA,TRBJ1-1,few,CASSLVQGNTEAFF,TGCGCCAGCAGCTTGGTACAGGGAAACACTGAAGCTTTCTTT
TRBV10-3,TRBD2,TRBJ2-3,NA,CAISKSGTSGTDTQYF,TGTGCCATCAGTAAATCCGGGACTAGCGGAACAGATACGCAGTATTTT
TRBV11-2,NA,TRBJ2-2,few,CASSLNPGAGELFF,TGTGCCAGCAGCTTAAACCCGGGTGCCGGGGAGCTGTTTTTT
TRBV19,TRBD1,TRBJ1-4,NA,CASSLRQGSNEKLFF,TGTGCCAGTAGTTTACGACAGGGCTCTAATGAAAAACTGTTTTTT
TRBV28,TRBD1,TRBJ2-5,once,CASRNTGGQETQYF,TGTGCCAGCCGAAATACAGGGGGCCAAGAGACCCAGTACTTC
TRBV28,NA,TRBJ2-5,NA,CASSSGLLQETQYF,TGTGCCAGCAGTTCTGGACTCTTACAAGAGACCCAGTACTTC
TRBV10-1,NA,TRBJ1-1,NA,CASSVGRGEAFF,TGCGCCAGCAGTGTCGGACGGGGTGAAGCTTTCTTT
TRBV11-2,TRBD2,TRBJ2-5,NA,CASSSRGLAGGRETQYF,TGTGCCAGCAGCTCCCGGGGACTAGCGGGGGGGCGAGAGACCCAGTACTTC
TRBV30,TRBD1,TRBJ1-2,NA,CAWSPSTGFNYGYTF,TGTGCCTGGAGTCCTTCGACAGGGTTTAACTATGGCTACACCTTC
TRBV5-8,NA,TRBJ2-7,NA,CASFPAGTYEQYF,TGTGCCAGTTTTCCCGCGGGGACGTACGAGCAGTACTTC
TRBV25-1,TRBD1,TRBJ1-2,NA,CASRDRVGYGYTF,TGTGCCAGTCGAGACAGGGTGGGCTATGGCTACACCTTC
TRBV7-9,TRBD1,TRBJ2-3,NA,CASSVNGRGLSDTQYF,TGTGCCAGCAGCGTCAACGGCAGGGGGCTCTCAGATACGCAGTATTTT
TRBV27,TRBD1,TRBJ1-5,NA,CASGAGTGYQPQHF,TGTGCCAGCGGGGCCGGGACAGGGTACCAGCCCCAGCATTTT
TRBV7-3,NA,TRBJ2-5,few,CASSSSNRETQYF,TGTGCCAGCAGCTCGTCGAACAGGGAGACCCAGTACTTC
TRBV5-1,NA,TRBJ1-1,many,CASSPQFLNTEAFF,TGCGCCAGCAGCCCACAGTTTTTGAACACTGAAGCTTTCTTT
TRBV10-3,NA,TRBJ1-3,NA,CAIRQGGNTIYF,TGTGCCATCCGACAAGGAGGAAACACCATATATTTT
TRBV3-1/TRBV3-2,NA,TRBJ2-1,NA,CASSQSGAIKYNEQFF,TGTGCCAGCAGTCAATCAGGCGCGATAAAATACAATGAGCAGTTCTTC
TRBV28,NA,TRBJ1-2,NA,CASSYIRGLPRGYTF,TGTGCCAGCAGTTACATAAGGGGCCTCCCGAGGGGCTACACCTTC
TRBV5-5,NA,TRBJ2-2,once,CASSLVRVSTGELFF,TGTGCCAGCAGCTTGGTCAGGGTCTCGACCGGGGAGCTGTTTTTT
TRBV7-6,NA,TRBJ1-5,NA,CASSPGQGSNQPQHF,TGTGCCAGCAGCCCAGGTCAGGGTAGCAATCAGCCCCAGCATTTT
TRBV5-1,NA,TRBJ1-6,once,CASRRVGSYNSPLHF,TGCGCCAGCAGGAGGGTAGGATCCTATAATTCACCCCTCCACTTT
TRBV6-4,TRBD2,TRBJ2-1,many,CASSGTSGGGTEQFF,TGTGCCAGCAGTGGGACTAGCGGGGGGGGAACTGAGCAGTTCTTC
TRBV7-8,NA,TRBJ2-7,NA,CASSRPSSYEQYF,TGTGCCAGCAGCCGGCCTAGCTCCTACGAGCAGTACTTC
TRBV6-5,NA,TRBJ2-4,NA,CASSYSARVDKNIQYF,TGTGCCAGCAGTTACTCGGCCAGGGTCGACAAAAACATTCAGTACTTC
TRBV29-1,TRBD1,TRBJ2-2,NA,CSVEKGALTGELFF,TGCAGCGTTGAAAAGGGGGCCCTCACCGGGGAGCTGTTTTTT